This paragraph covers one TCR beta chain sequence. Its antigen is still unknown. At one boundary the junction diverges from the germline segment, which might be a read error. The primer mix had 60 Vbeta and 13 Jbeta primers. Method: immunoSEQ multiplex PCR; TCRdb's copy keeps in-frame clones and lacks some. This table has over 75,000 clones, 64% appearing once. This record comes from a study of cytomegalovirus exposure and HLA in healthy donors. Germline lookup yields CDR1 SGHNT and CDR2 YYREEE (reference sequence). CDR3 length: 15 residues. Study conclusions and caveats: Listed as cytomegalovirus-associated were roughly 180 TCR beta chains. It was shown in a later analysis that HLA-associated TCR beta chains were more clonally expanded than other, equally common chains.

This sequence originates from a human donor in good health. The chain couples TRBV5-4 to TRBJ2-7; 7 bases match TRBD1. The sequenced sample was PBMCs. Written as DNA, the CDR3 is TGCGCCAGCAGCCAAGAGGGACAGACTTCCTACGAGCAGTACTTC. Protein sequence: CASSQEGQTSYEQYF.